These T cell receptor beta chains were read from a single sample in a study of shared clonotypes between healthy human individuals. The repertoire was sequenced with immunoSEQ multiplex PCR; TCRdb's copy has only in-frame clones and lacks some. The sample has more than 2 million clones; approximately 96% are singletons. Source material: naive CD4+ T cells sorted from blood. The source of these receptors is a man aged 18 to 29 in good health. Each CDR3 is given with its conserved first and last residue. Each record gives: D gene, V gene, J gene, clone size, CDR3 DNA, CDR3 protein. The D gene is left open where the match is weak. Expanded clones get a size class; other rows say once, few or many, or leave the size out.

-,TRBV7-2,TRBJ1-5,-,TGTGCCAGCTCCCCGGGGGCGAATCAGCCCCAGCATTTT,CASSPGANQPQHF
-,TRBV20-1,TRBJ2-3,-,TGCAGTGCTAGAAGAGATACGCAGTATTTT,CSARRDTQYF
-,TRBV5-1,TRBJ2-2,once,TGCGCCAGCAGCTTGACTAGTTGGACCGGGGAGCTGTTTTTT,CASSLTSWTGELFF
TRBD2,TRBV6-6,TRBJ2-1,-,TGTGCCAGCAGTTACTCGGAGGCCCGGGAGGATGAGCAGTTCTTC,CASSYSEAREDEQFF
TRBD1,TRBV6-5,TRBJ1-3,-,TGTGCCAGTTCGACAGGGGGTATTGGAAACACCATATATTTT,CASSTGGIGNTIYF
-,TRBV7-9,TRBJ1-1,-,TGTGCCAGCAGCGATAGTACCTCAGCTTTCTTT,CASSDSTSAFF
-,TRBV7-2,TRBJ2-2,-,TGTGCCAGCAGCATTGCTAGGGCCGGGGAGCTGTTTTTT,CASSIARAGELFF
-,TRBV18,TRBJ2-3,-,TGTGCCAGCTCACCAACAATAGGGACATATTCTACTAGCACAGATACGCAGTATTTT,CASSPTIGTYSTSTDTQYF
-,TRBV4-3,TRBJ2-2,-,TGCGCCAGCAGCCAAGAGAGGGTGGTGGGTACCGGGGAGCTGTTTTTT,CASSQERVVGTGELFF
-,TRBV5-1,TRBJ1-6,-,TGCGCCAGCAGCTTGGAATTTCCAGGGGCTAATTCACCCCTCCACTTT,CASSLEFPGANSPLHF
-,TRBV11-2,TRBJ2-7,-,TGTGCCAGCACCCCGCCGATTGACTCTGGGGGCGCAGGCGAGCAGTACTTC,CASTPPIDSGGAGEQYF
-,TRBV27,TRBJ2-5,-,TGTGCCAGCAGTTTTCAAGGGGCAGGCCAAGAGACCCAGTACTTC,CASSFQGAGQETQYF
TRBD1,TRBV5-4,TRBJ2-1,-,TGTGCCAGCAGCTCCGCTGGCAGGGGGCCCTACAATGAGCAGTTCTTC,CASSSAGRGPYNEQFF
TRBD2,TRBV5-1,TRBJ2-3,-,TGCGCCAGCAGCGTGGGGACTAGCGGGGGTGCAGATACGCAGTATTTT,CASSVGTSGGADTQYF
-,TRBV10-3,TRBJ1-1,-,TGTGCCATCAGTGGCGCCCTGAACACTGAAGCTTTCTTT,CAISGALNTEAFF
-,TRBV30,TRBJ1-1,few,TGTGCCTTGGGGGGGAACAGGGAGAGTCAAGCTTTCTTT,CALGGNRESQAFF
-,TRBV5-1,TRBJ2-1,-,TGCGCCAGCAGCTTGGATCCCAGGGGCCAATACAATGAGCAGTTCTTC,CASSLDPRGQYNEQFF
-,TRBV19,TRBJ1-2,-,TGTGCCAGTAGTATATTAGAGAACATCTATGGCTACACCTTC,CASSILENIYGYTF
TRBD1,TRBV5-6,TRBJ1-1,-,TGTGCCAGCAGTTCCGGGACAGGGAGTAGTAGAGGCACTGAAGCTTTCTTT,CASSSGTGSSRGTEAFF
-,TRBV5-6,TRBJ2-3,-,TGTGCCAGCAGTCCCGGGACACGAAGCACAGATACGCAGTATTTT,CASSPGTRSTDTQYF
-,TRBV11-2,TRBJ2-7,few,TGTGCCAGCAGCTTACTAGCGCAAAGCTCCTACGAGCAGTACTTC,CASSLLAQSSYEQYF
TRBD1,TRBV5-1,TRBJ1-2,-,TGCGCCAGCAGTTCAGATGGACAGGTGTTGCTCTATGGCTACACCTTC,CASSSDGQVLLYGYTF
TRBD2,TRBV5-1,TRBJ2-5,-,TGCGCCAGCAGCTTGGGTCCAGCGGGGAGCCAAGAGACCCAGTACTTC,CASSLGPAGSQETQYF
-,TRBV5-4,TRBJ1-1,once,TGTGCCAGCAGCTTGCGGAACACTGAAGCTTTCTTT,CASSLRNTEAFF
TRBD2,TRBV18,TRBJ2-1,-,TGTGCCAGCTCAATCTTGGGACTAGCGGGAGCGCCTAGCTCCTACAATGAGCAGTTCTTC,CASSILGLAGAPSSYNEQFF
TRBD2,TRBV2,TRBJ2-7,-,TGTGCCAGCAGTGAGTGGGGGAGGGACGAGCAGTACTTC,CASSEWGRDEQYF
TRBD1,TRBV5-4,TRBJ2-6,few,TGTGCCAGCAGTTCCGGGACAGGATACTCTGGGGCCAACGTCCTGACTTTC,CASSSGTGYSGANVLTF
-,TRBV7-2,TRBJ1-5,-,TGTGCCAGCAGCCCAAACAGCAATCAGCCCCAGCATTTT,CASSPNSNQPQHF
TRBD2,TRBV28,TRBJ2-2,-,TGTGCCAGCAGCTTTAAGCGCCCGGGGCTGGGACTAGCGCCCGGGGAGCTGTTTTTT,CASSFKRPGLGLAPGELFF
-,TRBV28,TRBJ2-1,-,TGTGCCAGCAGTTCCGCAGGGGACAATGAGCAGTTCTTC,CASSSAGDNEQFF
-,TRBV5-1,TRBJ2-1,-,TGCGCCAGCAGCTTGTTCAGCGGCTCTTACAATGAGCAGTTCTTC,CASSLFSGSYNEQFF
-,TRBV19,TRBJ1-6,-,TGTGCCAGTAGTTCCCCGAAGACGGGAAATAATTCACCCCTCCACTTT,CASSSPKTGNNSPLHF
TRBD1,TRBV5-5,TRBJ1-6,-,TGTGCCAGCAGCTTACAGGGGTTGGGAAATTCACCCCTCCACTTT,CASSLQGLGNSPLHF
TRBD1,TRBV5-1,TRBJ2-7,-,TGCGCCAGCAGCTTGGGGGACAGGGACTCCTACGAGCAGTACTTC,CASSLGDRDSYEQYF
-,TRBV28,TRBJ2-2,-,TGTGCCAGCAGCCTAAGGCCGGGGGGGGAGCTGTTTTTT,CASSLRPGGELFF
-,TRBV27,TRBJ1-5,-,TGTGCCAGCAGTTACCCGGGATTGAGCAATCAGCCCCAGCATTTT,CASSYPGLSNQPQHF
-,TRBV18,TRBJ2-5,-,TGTGCCAGCTCACCAGGGGTAAATAGGGAAGAGACCCAGTACTTC,CASSPGVNREETQYF